This is a list of T cell receptor beta chains from one sample in a study of shared clonotypes between healthy human individuals. Profiled with immunoSEQ multiplex PCR; TCRdb holds only in-frame clones, not every one. The sample lists some 630,000 clones; less than 80% were seen once. Sequenced: memory CD4+ T cells sorted from blood. The receptors were gathered from a woman aged 25-40 years in good health. CDR3s include the opening cysteine and the closing phenylalanine or tryptophan. Each record gives: D gene, clone size, J gene, V gene, CDR3 DNA, CDR3 protein. D genes are given only for firm matches. Not all rows give a size; the values are once, few, many and, for expanded clones, a class.

TRBD1 | . | TRBJ2-3 | TRBV4-2 | TGTGCCAGCAGCCAACGTCTTTATTTCGGGACAGGGGCAACAGATACGCAGTATTTT | CASSQRLYFGTGATDTQYF
TRBD2 | . | TRBJ2-3 | TRBV19 | TGTGCCAGTAGTGTGCCGGGACTAGCGGGAGGGCGAGATACGCAGTATTTT | CASSVPGLAGGRDTQYF
. | . | TRBJ1-1 | TRBV5-1 | TGCGCCAGCAGCTCTTCCGGGACAACCAACACTGAAGCTTTCTTT | CASSSSGTTNTEAFF
. | . | TRBJ2-7 | TRBV5-1 | TGCGCCAGCAGCTTGGGGGGAGGCACCTACGAGCAGTACTTC | CASSLGGGTYEQYF
. | . | TRBJ1-5 | TRBV19 | TGTGCCAGTAGTATAGGTCCGGCAGGGCCGGGGGCTAATCAGCCCCAGCATTTT | CASSIGPAGPGANQPQHF
TRBD1 | few | TRBJ2-5 | TRBV27 | TGTGCCACCGGGACAGGGAGGGGAGAGACCCAGTACTTC | CATGTGRGETQYF
. | . | TRBJ2-2 | TRBV2 | TGTGCCAGCAGAACAGGGAAGAACACCGGGGAGCTGTTTTTT | CASRTGKNTGELFF
TRBD1 | few | TRBJ1-1 | TRBV5-4 | TGTGCCAGCAGCAAGGGACAGGTGGACACTGAAGCTTTCTTT | CASSKGQVDTEAFF
TRBD1 | . | TRBJ2-3 | TRBV7-6 | TGTGCCAGCAGCCGACAGGGGAGTGGGACAGATACGCAGTATTTT | CASSRQGSGTDTQYF
. | . | TRBJ2-7 | TRBV2 | TGTGCCAGCAGTGCCCGGAGTTTTACCTACGAGCAGTACTTC | CASSARSFTYEQYF
. | . | TRBJ1-5 | TRBV5-8 | TGTGCCAGCAGCCACAGTGAGAATCAGCCCCAGCATTTT | CASSHSENQPQHF
TRBD1 | . | TRBJ2-1 | TRBV5-1 | TGCGCCAGCCTTGTAGGGACAGAGGGGAATGAGCAGTTCTTC | CASLVGTEGNEQFF
TRBD1 | . | TRBJ1-5 | TRBV19 | TGTGCCAGTAGTAACAGGGGGCTTGGCAATCAGCCCCAGCATTTT | CASSNRGLGNQPQHF
. | . | TRBJ1-2 | TRBV6-5 | TGTGCCAGCAGTTACGGGGCAGGGTCTGGCTACACCTTC | CASSYGAGSGYTF
. | . | TRBJ2-5 | TRBV29-1 | TGCAGTGCCTTAGCCAAAGAGACCCAGTACTTC | CSALAKETQYF
. | . | TRBJ1-2 | TRBV6-5 | TGTGCCAGCAGTAAACAGGGAGGCTATGGCTACACCTTC | CASSKQGGYGYTF
TRBD2 | . | TRBJ2-3 | TRBV15 | TGTGCCACCAGCAGAGAGATAGCGGGAGATACGCAGTATTTT | CATSREIAGDTQYF